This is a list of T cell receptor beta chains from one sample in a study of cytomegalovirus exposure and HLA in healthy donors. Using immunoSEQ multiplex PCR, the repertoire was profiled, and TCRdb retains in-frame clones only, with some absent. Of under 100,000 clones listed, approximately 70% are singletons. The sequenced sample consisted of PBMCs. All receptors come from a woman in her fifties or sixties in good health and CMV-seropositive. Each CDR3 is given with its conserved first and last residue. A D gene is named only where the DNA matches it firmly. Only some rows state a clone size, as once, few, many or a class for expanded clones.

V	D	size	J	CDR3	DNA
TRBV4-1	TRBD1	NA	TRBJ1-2	CASSPGQGTRETGGYTF	TGCGCCAGCAGCCCGGGACAGGGAACAAGGGAGACGGGGGGCTACACCTTC
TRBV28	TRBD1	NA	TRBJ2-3	CASSTQGASGDTQYF	TGTGCCAGCAGTACTCAGGGGGCGTCCGGGGATACGCAGTATTTT
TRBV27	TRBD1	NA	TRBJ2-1	CASSTNTSPRTGAYNEQFF	TGTGCCAGCAGTACAAATACCTCTCCCCGGACAGGGGCCTACAATGAGCAGTTCTTC
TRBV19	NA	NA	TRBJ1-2	CASSISQGVYGYTF	TGTGCCAGTAGTATATCCCAGGGCGTCTATGGCTACACCTTC
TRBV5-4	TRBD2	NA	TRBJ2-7	CASSPGRLGRGGEQYF	TGTGCCAGCAGCCCAGGTAGGCTCGGGAGGGGAGGCGAGCAGTACTTC
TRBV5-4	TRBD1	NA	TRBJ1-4	CASSSDRGEKLFF	TGTGCCAGCAGCAGCGACAGGGGTGAAAAACTGTTTTTT
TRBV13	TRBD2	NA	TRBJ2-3	CASSSKLAGVTDTQYF	TGTGCCAGCAGCTCTAAACTAGCGGGGGTCACAGATACGCAGTATTTT
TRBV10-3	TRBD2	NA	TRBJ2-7	CAIGMTSAPWEQYF	TGTGCCATCGGGATGACTAGCGCCCCTTGGGAGCAGTACTTC
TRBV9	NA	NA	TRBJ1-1	CASSVGAGLNTEAFF	TGTGCCAGCAGCGTAGGGGCAGGACTTAACACTGAAGCTTTCTTT
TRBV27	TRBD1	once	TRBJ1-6	CASSFRTGINSPLHF	TGTGCCAGCAGTTTTAGGACAGGGATTAATTCACCCCTCCACTTT
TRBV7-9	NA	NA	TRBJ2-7	CSSSSLDEQYF	TGTTCCAGCAGCTCCCTTGACGAGCAGTACTTC
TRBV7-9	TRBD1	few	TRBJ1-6	CASSPRTGGGSPLHF	TGTGCCAGCAGCCCTAGGACAGGGGGCGGGTCACCCCTCCACTTT
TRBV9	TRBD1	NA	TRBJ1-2	CASSEQGARRRGYTF	TGTGCCAGCAGCGAACAGGGGGCGCGTAGGAGGGGCTACACCTTC
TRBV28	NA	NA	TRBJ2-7	CASNFSAVLYEQYF	TGTGCCAGCAATTTTTCAGCGGTCCTCTACGAGCAGTACTTC
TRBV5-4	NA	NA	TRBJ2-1	CASSLGPSEREQFF	TGTGCCAGCAGCTTGGGGCCTAGCGAGCGTGAGCAGTTCTTC
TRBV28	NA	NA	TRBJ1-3	CASSLGQQPIYF	TGTGCCAGCAGCCTCGGACAGCAGCCCATATATTTT
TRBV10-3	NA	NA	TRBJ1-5	CAISTGEGQPQHF	TGTGCCATCAGCACGGGAGAAGGCCAGCCCCAGCATTTT
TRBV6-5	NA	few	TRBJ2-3	CASRSGRSADTQYF	TGTGCCAGCAGATCCGGGAGATCAGCAGATACGCAGTATTTT
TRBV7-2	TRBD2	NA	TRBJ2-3	CASSLGLAGVTDTQYF	TGTGCCAGCAGCTTAGGACTAGCGGGAGTAACAGATACGCAGTATTTT
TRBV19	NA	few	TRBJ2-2	CASSMSVGELFF	TGTGCCAGTAGTATGTCGGTGGGGGAGCTGTTTTTT
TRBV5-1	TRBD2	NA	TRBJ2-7	CASSLVAGDYEQYF	TGCGCCAGCAGCTTGGTGGCGGGAGACTACGAGCAGTACTTC
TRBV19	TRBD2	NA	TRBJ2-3	CATGLADTTDTQYF	TGTGCCACCGGACTAGCGGATACCACAGATACGCAGTATTTT
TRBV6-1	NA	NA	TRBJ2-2	CASSARSGGNTGELFF	TGTGCCAGCAGTGCCCGGAGCGGAGGAAACACCGGGGAGCTGTTTTTT
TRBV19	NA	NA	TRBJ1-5	CASSLLRGGQPQHF	TGTGCCAGTAGTTTGCTCAGGGGTGGACAGCCCCAGCATTTT
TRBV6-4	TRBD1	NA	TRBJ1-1	CASSDSVEGETGVAQPFMNTEAFF	TGTGCCAGCAGTGACTCAGTCGAGGGGGAGACAGGGGTCGCTCAACCGTTCATGAACACTGAAGCTTTCTTT
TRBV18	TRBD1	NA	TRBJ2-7	CASSPPTGLDEQYF	TGTGCCAGCTCACCCCCGACAGGGTTGGACGAGCAGTACTTC
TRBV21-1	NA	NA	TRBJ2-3	CASSKADPGQGSGTDTQYF	TGTGCCAGCAGCAAAGCGGACCCGGGACAGGGTTCGGGCACAGATACGCAGTATTTT
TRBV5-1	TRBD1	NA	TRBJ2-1	CASSLGFDRVKVRYDEQFF	TGCGCCAGCAGCTTGGGGTTCGACAGGGTTAAAGTGAGGTACGATGAGCAGTTCTTC
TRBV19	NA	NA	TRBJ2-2	CASSPGPGGNTGELFF	TGTGCCAGTAGTCCCGGCCCCGGCGGTAACACCGGGGAGCTGTTTTTT
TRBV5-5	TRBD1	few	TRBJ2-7	CASSQGTGGYEQYF	TGTGCCAGCAGCCAAGGGACAGGGGGGTACGAGCAGTACTTC
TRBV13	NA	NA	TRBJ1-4	CASSSNGKTVEKLFF	TGTGCCAGCAGCTCCAACGGAAAGACAGTTGAAAAACTGTTTTTT
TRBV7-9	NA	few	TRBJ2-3	CASSLSTATDTQYF	TGTGCCAGCAGCTTAAGCACAGCCACAGATACGCAGTATTTT
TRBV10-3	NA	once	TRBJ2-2	CAISPPSTTGELFF	TGTGCCATCAGCCCCCCCTCTACCACCGGGGAGCTGTTTTTT
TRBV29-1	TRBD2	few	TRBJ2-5	CSVTRRRGKETQYF	TGCAGCGTTACGCGGAGGCGGGGGAAAGAGACCCAGTACTTC
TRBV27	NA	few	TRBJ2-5	CASSPTRRLQETQYF	TGTGCCAGCAGTCCGACGCGGCGTCTTCAAGAGACCCAGTACTTC
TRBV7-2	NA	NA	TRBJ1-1	CASSLAAENTEAFF	TGTGCCAGCAGCTTAGCGGCAGAGAACACTGAAGCTTTCTTT
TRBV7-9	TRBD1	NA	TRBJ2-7	CASRDRGYEQYF	TGTGCCAGCAGGGACAGGGGTTATGAGCAGTACTTC
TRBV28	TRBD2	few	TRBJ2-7	CASSIGLAGAGEQYF	TGTGCCAGCAGCATAGGACTAGCGGGAGCTGGCGAGCAGTACTTC
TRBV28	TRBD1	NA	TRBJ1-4	CASSQTGGGEKLFF	TGTGCCAGCAGTCAGACAGGGGGTGGGGAAAAACTGTTTTTT
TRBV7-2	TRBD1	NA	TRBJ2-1	CASSFMGQTNEQFF	TGTGCCAGCAGCTTTATGGGACAGACGAATGAGCAGTTCTTC
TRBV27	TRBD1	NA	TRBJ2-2	CASSSGTETTGELFF	TGTGCCAGCAGTTCGGGGACAGAGACCACCGGGGAGCTGTTTTTT
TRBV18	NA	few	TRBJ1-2	CASSTTAQRGYTF	TGTGCCAGCTCGACGACGGCGCAGAGGGGCTACACCTTC
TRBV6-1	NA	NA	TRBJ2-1	CASSDSSVYNEQFF	TGTGCCAGCAGTGATTCTTCGGTTTACAATGAGCAGTTCTTC
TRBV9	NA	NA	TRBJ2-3	CASSVGPTSTDTQYF	TGTGCCAGCAGCGTAGGCCCGACTAGCACAGATACGCAGTATTTT
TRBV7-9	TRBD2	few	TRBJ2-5	CASSLGLGVETQYF	TGTGCCAGCAGTCTCGGACTAGGCGTGGAGACCCAGTACTTC